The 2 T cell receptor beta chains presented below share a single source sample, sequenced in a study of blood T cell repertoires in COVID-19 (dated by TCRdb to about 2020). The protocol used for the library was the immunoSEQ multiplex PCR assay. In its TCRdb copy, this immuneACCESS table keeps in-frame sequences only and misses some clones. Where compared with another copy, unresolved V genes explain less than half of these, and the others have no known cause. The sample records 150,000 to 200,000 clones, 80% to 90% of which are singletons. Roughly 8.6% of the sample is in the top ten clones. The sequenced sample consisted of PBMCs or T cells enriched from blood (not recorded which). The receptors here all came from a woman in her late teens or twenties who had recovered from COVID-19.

CDR3 sequence reads: CASTQVNYGYTF. Written as DNA, the CDR3 is TGTGCCAGCACGCAGGTAAACTATGGCTACACCTTC. The rearrangement joins TRBV21-1 to TRBJ1-2; the D call of TRBD1 is as the table states it, not checked on the DNA. TRBV21-1 is a documented pseudogene. The CDR3 extends over 12 amino acids.

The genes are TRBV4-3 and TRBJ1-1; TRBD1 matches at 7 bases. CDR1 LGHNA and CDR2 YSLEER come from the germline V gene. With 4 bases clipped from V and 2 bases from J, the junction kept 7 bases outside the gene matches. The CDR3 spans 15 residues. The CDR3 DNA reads TGCGCCAGCAGCCGAGTACAGGGGCCTAACACTGAAGCTTTCTTT. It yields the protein CASSRVQGPNTEAFF.